The rows below give T cell receptor beta chains drawn from one sample of a study of blood T cell repertoires in COVID-19. Repertoires were generated with immunoSEQ multiplex PCR, while TCRdb's copy carries only in-frame clones and drops some. The data contain about 260,000 clones, about nine tenths of them seen just once; the ten biggest clones take up around 0.85%. Source material: PBMCs or T cells enriched from blood (not recorded which). The origin of the receptors is a man aged 50 or older who had been exposed to COVID-19. Both conserved end residues are part of each CDR3. D genes are given only for firm matches. Where a row states a size, it is once, few, many or the class of an expanded clone; other rows omit it.

>TRBJ1-1|-|TRBV12-5|TRBD1
CASGRTGTGGLLLENTEAFF
TGTGCTAGTGGCCGGACTGGGACAGGGGGCTTATTGTTGGAGAACACTGAAGCTTTCTTT
>TRBJ2-2|-|TRBV6-5|TRBD1
CASARDRVNTGELFF
TGTGCCAGCGCCCGGGACAGGGTTAACACCGGGGAGCTGTTTTTT
>TRBJ2-1|once|TRBV5-1|TRBD2
CASSLGLADYNEQFF
TGCGCCAGCAGCCTGGGACTAGCGGACTACAATGAGCAGTTCTTC
>TRBJ2-1|-|TRBV24-1|TRBD2
CATSGTSGAREQFF
TGTGCCACCAGTGGGACTAGCGGGGCTCGTGAGCAGTTCTTC
>TRBJ2-2|-|TRBV19|-
CASSIVTNTGELFF
TGTGCCAGTAGTATAGTTACGAACACCGGGGAGCTGTTTTTT
>TRBJ2-3|-|TRBV6-5|-
CASSYSIFRVRDTQYF
TGTGCCAGCAGTTACTCGATCTTTCGGGTCCGGGATACGCAGTATTTT
>TRBJ2-7|few|TRBV11-2|TRBD1
CASSLLGTGAYEQYF
TGTGCCAGCAGCTTACTCGGGACAGGGGCCTACGAGCAGTACTTC
>TRBJ2-3|-|TRBV27|TRBD2
CASSWGLAGGPSTDTQYF
TGTGCCAGCAGTTGGGGACTAGCGGGGGGGCCCAGCACAGATACGCAGTATTTT
>TRBJ1-3|-|TRBV5-1|-
CASSLAPQGGNTIYF
TGCGCCAGCAGCTTGGCCCCACAGGGAGGAAACACCATATATTTT
>TRBJ2-1|-|TRBV24-1|TRBD1
CATNRGSEQFF
TGTGCCACTAACAGGGGGTCTGAGCAGTTCTTC
>TRBJ1-2|-|TRBV11-2|TRBD1
CASSFTGGAYGYTF
TGTGCCAGCAGCTTCACAGGGGGCGCCTATGGCTACACCTTC
>TRBJ2-1|-|TRBV10-3|-
CAITRDTNNEQFF
TGTGCCATCACCCGGGACACTAACAATGAGCAGTTCTTC
>TRBJ2-7|-|TRBV14|-
CASSQVYRADPYEQYF
TGTGCCAGCAGCCAAGTCTACAGGGCAGATCCCTACGAGCAGTACTTC
>TRBJ1-5|-|TRBV3-1/TRBV3-2|-
CASSQDQGQPQHF
TGTGCCAGCAGCCAAGATCAGGGTCAGCCCCAGCATTTT
>TRBJ1-6|-|TRBV28|TRBD1
CASSLSTGADSPLHF
TGTGCCAGCAGTTTATCTACAGGGGCCGATTCACCCCTCCACTTT
>TRBJ2-1|-|TRBV7-3|TRBD2
CASSSVAGASEQFF
TGTGCCAGCAGCTCGGTAGCGGGGGCCTCGGAGCAGTTCTTC
>TRBJ2-2|few|TRBV5-6|-
CASSGGDRNTGELFF
TGTGCCAGCAGCGGCGGGGACAGAAACACCGGGGAGCTGTTTTTT
>TRBJ2-4|-|TRBV14|-
CASSQVSGNIQYF
TGTGCCAGCAGCCAAGTTTCGGGGAACATTCAGTACTTC
>TRBJ1-3|-|TRBV4-1|-
CASSPVVGNTIYF
TGCGCCAGCAGCCCCGTCGTTGGAAACACCATATATTTT
>TRBJ2-2|-|TRBV10-3|-
CAIPLGRTSGIGELFF
TGTGCCATTCCGCTTGGGAGGACCTCAGGGATCGGGGAGCTGTTTTTT
>TRBJ2-3|-|TRBV27|-
CASRGLTSTDTQYF
TGTGCCAGCAGGGGGCTGACTAGCACAGATACGCAGTATTTT
>TRBJ1-1|-|TRBV12-5|-
CASGSGQTNTEAFF
TGTGCTAGTGGGTCCGGACAGACCAACACTGAAGCTTTCTTT
>TRBJ1-5|-|TRBV19|TRBD1
CASRRSPTGLGSNQPQHF
TGTGCCAGTAGAAGATCACCGACAGGGTTGGGAAGCAATCAGCCCCAGCATTTT
>TRBJ2-7|-|TRBV12-3/TRBV12-4|-
CASSFGEQYF
TGTGCCAGCAGTTTCGGCGAGCAGTACTTC
>TRBJ2-5|-|TRBV27|TRBD2
CASSWRGQETQYF
TGTGCCAGCAGTTGGCGGGGGCAAGAGACCCAGTACTTC
>TRBJ2-1|once|TRBV11-3|TRBD2
CASSPRTSGRLNEQFF
TGTGCCAGCAGCCCGAGGACTAGCGGGAGACTCAATGAGCAGTTCTTC